The clone carrying this T cell receptor (beta chain) occurred many times. The data belong to a study of identical twins. The V end was cut by 3 bases, the J end by 8 bases, with 10 bases between. Germline V gene data show CDR1 as SNHLY and CDR2 as FYNNEI. There are 12 residues in the CDR3. TCRdb processed the 5' RACE reads anew with MiXCR; each CDR3 protein has one entry. In the table there are about 810,000 distinct CDR3 sequences, about 12% of which are singletons. In addition, the sample was reused for a study of yellow fever vaccine responses in identical twins.

This rearrangement joins TRBV2 to TRBJ1-2; D is undetermined. What was sequenced was PBMCs. The clonotype was recovered from a woman younger than 35 in good health. This chain's CDR3 is CASSDSRRGYTF. The CDR3 DNA follows: TGTGCCAGCAGTGACTCTCGAAGGGGCTACACCTTC. The variable domain in full, with the rest retrieved from reference TRBV2 and TRBJ1-2, is EPEVTQTPSHQVTQMGQEVILRCVPISNHLYFYWYRQILGQKVEFLVSFYNNEISEKSEIFDDQFSVERPDGSNFTLKIRSTKLEDSAMYFCASSDSRRGYTFGSGTRLTVV.